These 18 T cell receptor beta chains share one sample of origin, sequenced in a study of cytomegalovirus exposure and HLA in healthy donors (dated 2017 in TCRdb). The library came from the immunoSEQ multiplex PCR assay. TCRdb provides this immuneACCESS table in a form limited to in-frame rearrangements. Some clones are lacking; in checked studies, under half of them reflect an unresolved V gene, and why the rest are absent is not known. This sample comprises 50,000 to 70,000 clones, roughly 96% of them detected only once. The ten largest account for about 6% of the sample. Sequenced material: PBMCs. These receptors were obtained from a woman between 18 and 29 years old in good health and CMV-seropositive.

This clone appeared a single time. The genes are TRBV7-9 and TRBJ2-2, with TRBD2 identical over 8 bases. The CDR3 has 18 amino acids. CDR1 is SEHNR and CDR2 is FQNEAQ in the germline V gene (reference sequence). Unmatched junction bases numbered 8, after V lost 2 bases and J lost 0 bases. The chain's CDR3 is CASSLRGGRLPNTGELFF. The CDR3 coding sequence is TGTGCCAGCAGCTTACGGGGGGGCAGACTACCGAACACCGGGGAGCTGTTTTTT.

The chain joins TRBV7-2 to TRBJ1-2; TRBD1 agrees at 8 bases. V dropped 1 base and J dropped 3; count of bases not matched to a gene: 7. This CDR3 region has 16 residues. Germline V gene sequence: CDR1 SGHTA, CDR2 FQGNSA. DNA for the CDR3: TGTGCCAGCAGCTTAGGTGTAGGACAGGGACACTATGGCTACACCTTC. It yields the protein CASSLGVGQGHYGYTF.

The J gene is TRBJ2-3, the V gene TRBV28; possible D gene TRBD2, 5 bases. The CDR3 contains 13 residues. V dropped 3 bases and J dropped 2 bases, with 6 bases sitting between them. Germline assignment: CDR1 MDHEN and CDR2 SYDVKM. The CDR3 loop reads CASSFGLTDTQYF. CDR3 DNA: TGTGCCAGCAGTTTTGGACTCACAGATACGCAGTATTTT. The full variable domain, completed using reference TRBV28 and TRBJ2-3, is DVKVTQSSRYLVKRTGEKVFLECVQDMDHENMFWYRQDPGLGLRLIYFSYDVKMKEKGDIPEGYSVSREKKERFSLILESASTNQTSMYLCASSFGLTDTQYFGPGTRLTVL.

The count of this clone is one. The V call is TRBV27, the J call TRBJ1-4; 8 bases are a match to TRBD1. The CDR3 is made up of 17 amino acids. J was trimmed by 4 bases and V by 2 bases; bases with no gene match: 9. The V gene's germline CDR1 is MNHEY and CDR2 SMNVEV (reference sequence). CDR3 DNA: TGTGCCAGCAGTTTACGGGGACAGGCTCGAATTAATGAAAAACTGTTTTTT. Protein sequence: CASSLRGQARINEKLFF.

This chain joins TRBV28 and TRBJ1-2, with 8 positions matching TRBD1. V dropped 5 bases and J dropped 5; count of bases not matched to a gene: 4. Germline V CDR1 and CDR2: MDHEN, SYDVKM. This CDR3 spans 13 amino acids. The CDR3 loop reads CASSIGTGYGYTF. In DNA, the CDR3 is TGTGCCAGCAGTATAGGGACAGGATATGGCTACACCTTC.

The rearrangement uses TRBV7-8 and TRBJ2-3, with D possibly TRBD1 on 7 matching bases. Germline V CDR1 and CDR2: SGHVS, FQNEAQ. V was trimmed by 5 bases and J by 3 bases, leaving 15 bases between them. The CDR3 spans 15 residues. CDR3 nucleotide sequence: TGTGCCAGCAGCGCAGACTCAGGGGGGACAGATACGCAGTATTTT. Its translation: CASSADSGGTDTQYF.

CDR3 protein: CSVLPSGLAGVSSYEQYF. The CDR3 nucleotides read TGCAGCGTCCTACCGTCGGGACTAGCGGGAGTTAGCTCCTACGAGCAGTACTTC. The rearrangement uses TRBV29-1 and TRBJ2-7, with 14 bases fitting TRBD2. The V gene end was trimmed by 6 bases and the J gene end by 0 bases; junction bases not matched to a gene: 13. The CDR3 loop spans 18 amino acids. Germline V gene data show CDR1 as SQVTM and CDR2 as ANQGSEA.

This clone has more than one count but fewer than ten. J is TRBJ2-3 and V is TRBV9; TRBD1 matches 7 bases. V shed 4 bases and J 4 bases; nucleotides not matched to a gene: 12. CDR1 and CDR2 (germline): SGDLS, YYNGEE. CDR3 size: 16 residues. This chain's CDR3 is CASSTGQVGVADTQYF. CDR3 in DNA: TGTGCCAGCAGCACCGGACAGGTCGGAGTTGCAGATACGCAGTATTTT. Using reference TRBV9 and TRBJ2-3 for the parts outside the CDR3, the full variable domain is DSGVTQTPKHLITATGQRVTLRCSPRSGDLSVYWYQQSLDQGLQFLIQYYNGEERAKGNILERFSAQQFPDLHSELNLSSLELGDSALYFCASSTGQVGVADTQYFGPGTRLTVL.

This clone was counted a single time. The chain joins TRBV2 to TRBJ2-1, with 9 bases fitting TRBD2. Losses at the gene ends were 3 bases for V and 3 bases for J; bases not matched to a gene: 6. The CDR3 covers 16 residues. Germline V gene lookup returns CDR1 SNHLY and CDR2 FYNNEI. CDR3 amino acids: CASSDRLAAVYNEQFF. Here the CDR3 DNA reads TGTGCCAGCAGTGACCGACTAGCGGCTGTCTACAATGAGCAGTTCTTC.

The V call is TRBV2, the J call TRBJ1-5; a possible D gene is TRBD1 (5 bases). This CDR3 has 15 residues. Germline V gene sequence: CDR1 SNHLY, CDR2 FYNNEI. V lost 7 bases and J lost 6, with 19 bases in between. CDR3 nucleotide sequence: TGTGCCAGCATCAGGGAAGGGCGGCAAGGTCAGCCCCAGCATTTT. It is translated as CASIREGRQGQPQHF.

This CDR3 is CASSSRTGGYEQYF. The CDR3 bases are TGTGCCAGCAGCTCCCGGACAGGGGGCTACGAGCAGTACTTC. The genes are TRBV7-2 and TRBJ2-7; 10 bases align to TRBD1. The CDR3 is 14 amino acids. V gave up 4 bases and J gave up 3 bases; unmatched junction bases: 3. Germline values: CDR1 SGHTA, CDR2 FQGNSA.

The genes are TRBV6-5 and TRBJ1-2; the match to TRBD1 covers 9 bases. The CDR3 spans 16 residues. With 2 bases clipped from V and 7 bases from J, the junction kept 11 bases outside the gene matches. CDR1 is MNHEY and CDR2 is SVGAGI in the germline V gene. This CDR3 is CASSYEGTGLVSGYTF. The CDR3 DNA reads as TGTGCCAGCAGTTACGAGGGGACAGGGTTAGTGAGTGGCTACACCTTC.

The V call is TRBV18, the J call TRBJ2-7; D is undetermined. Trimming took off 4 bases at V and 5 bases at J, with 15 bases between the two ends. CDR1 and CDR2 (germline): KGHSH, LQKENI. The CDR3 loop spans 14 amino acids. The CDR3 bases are TGTGCCAGCTCACAGAGCAGGCCCCCCGACGAGCAGTACTTC. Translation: CASSQSRPPDEQYF.

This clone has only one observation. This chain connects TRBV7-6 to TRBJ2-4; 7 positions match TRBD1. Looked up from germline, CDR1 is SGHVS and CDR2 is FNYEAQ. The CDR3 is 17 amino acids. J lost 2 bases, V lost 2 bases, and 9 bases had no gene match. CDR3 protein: CASSLIEGANTKNIQYF. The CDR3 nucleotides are TGTGCCAGCAGCTTAATCGAGGGGGCGAACACCAAAAACATTCAGTACTTC.

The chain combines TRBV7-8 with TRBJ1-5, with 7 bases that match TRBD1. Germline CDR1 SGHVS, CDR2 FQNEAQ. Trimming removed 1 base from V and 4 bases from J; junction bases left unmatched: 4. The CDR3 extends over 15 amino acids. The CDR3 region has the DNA TGTGCCAGCAGCTTAGACATCAGGGGGAATCAGCCCCAGCATTTT. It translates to CASSLDIRGNQPQHF.

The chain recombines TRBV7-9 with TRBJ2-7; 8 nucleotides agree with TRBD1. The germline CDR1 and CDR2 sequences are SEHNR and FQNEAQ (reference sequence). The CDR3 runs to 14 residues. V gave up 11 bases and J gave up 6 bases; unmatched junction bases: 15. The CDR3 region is CAPGRGQAGCEQYF. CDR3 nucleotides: TGTGCCCCCGGTAGGGGACAGGCAGGTTGCGAGCAGTACTTC.

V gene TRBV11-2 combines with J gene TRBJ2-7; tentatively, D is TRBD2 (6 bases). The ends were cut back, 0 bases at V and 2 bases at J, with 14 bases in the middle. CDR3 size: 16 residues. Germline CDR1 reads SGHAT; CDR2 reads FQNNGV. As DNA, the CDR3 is TGTGCCAGCAGCTTAGATCAGGCTAGCGTACCCTACGAGCAGTACTTC. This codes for CASSLDQASVPYEQYF.

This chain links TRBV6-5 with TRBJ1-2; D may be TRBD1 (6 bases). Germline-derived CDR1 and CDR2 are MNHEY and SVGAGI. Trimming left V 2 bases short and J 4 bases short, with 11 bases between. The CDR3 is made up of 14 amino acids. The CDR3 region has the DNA TGTGCCAGCAGTTACAACAGGGAGGGCTATGGCTACACCTTC. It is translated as CASSYNREGYGYTF.